This TCR beta chain was captured in a study of cytomegalovirus exposure and HLA in healthy donors. General study points: In a later analysis, specific HLA alleles were associated with more than 15,000 TCR beta sequences at a 0.05 false discovery rate. For most subjects, TCR beta sequences were reported to predict HLA-A and HLA-B alleles with accuracy.

This clone has just a few counts. What it binds is unknown. The PCR ran on 60 Vbeta and 13 Jbeta primers. Produced via immunoSEQ multiplex PCR; TCRdb's table is partial and in-frame only. The table records some 150,000 clones, roughly two thirds of them present only once. This CDR3 is built from 13 residues. The V end lost 1 base, the J end lost 7 bases, and 12 bases lay between the germline ends. Germline V gene lookup returns CDR1 SGHRS and CDR2 YFSETQ. The sequence was obtained from a human donor in good health. The sequenced sample consisted of PBMCs. The V and J genes are TRBV5-1 and TRBJ2-7; weak D call: TRBD2 (6 bases). CDR3 in amino acids: CASSLSVGREQYF. The CDR3 DNA reads TGCGCCAGCAGCTTGAGCGTGGGGAGGGAGCAGTACTTC.